These 32 T cell receptor beta chains share one sample of origin, sequenced in a study of preoperative IRX-2 immunotherapy in early breast cancer. The treatment denotes: preoperative locoregional IRX-2 cytokine immunotherapy. The method was immunoSEQ multiplex PCR; TCRdb's version includes in-frame clones alone and lacks a portion of them. The table lists 40,000 to 45,000 clones, 60% to 85% of them singletons, with about 1% in the top ten. The source material was tumor tissue, sampled after IRX-2 immunotherapy. These receptor sequences come from a human donor with breast cancer.

To note about this clone: An unread or ambiguous base exists; X represents the residue it encodes. J is TRBJ1-6 and V is TRBV5-1; D gene ambiguous. CDR3 length: 14 amino acids. Trimming stripped 0 bases from V and 8 bases from J, with 9 bases between. Germline V gene data show CDR1 as SGHRS and CDR2 as YFSETQ. The CDR3 DNA reads as TGCGCCAGCAGCTTGGRTCCCCATGATTCACCCCTCCACTTT. As protein: CASSLXPHDSPLHF.

The chain combines TRBV19 with TRBJ2-2, with a tentative D call TRBD1 (5 bases). Germline CDR1 reads LNHDA; CDR2 reads SQIVND (reference sequence). CDR3 length: 14 residues. V lost 5 bases and J lost 4, with 11 bases in between. CDR3 nucleotides: TGTGCCAGTAGTGGGGCGGCAATCACCGGGGAGCTGTTTTTT. Translation gives CASSGAAITGELFF.

The chain is built from TRBV18 and TRBJ2-5; no reliable D call. V shed 5 bases and J shed 2 bases, with 9 bases lying between them. Germline lookup yields CDR1 KGHSH and CDR2 LQKENI. This CDR3 is 13 amino acids long. The chain's CDR3 is CASSIVQQETQYF. The CDR3 bases are TGTGCCAGCTCAATAGTGCAGCAAGAGACCCAGTACTTC.

J is TRBJ2-5 and V is TRBV6-8; TRBD2 might be the D (6 bases). Germline V CDR1 and CDR2: MNHGY, SAAAGT. The V and J ends lost 4 bases and 5 bases respectively, with 14 bases between them. The CDR3 runs to 14 residues. The CDR3 DNA sequence: TGTGCCAGCAGTTTAATAAGGAGGGAGGAGACCCAGTACTTC. It yields the protein CASSLIRREETQYF.

The chain joins TRBV19 to TRBJ1-5; 7 nucleotides line up with TRBD1. Germline values: CDR1 LNHDA, CDR2 SQIVND (reference sequence). V trimming: 7 bases; J trimming: 7 bases; junction bases outside the gene matches: 4. CDR3 length equals 12 residues. Here the CDR3 reads CASKTGAQPQHF. CDR3 sequence (DNA): TGTGCCAGTAAAACAGGGGCCCAGCCCCAGCATTTT.

This chain connects TRBV5-1 to TRBJ2-3, with D possibly matching TRBD2 (6 bases). Germline CDR1 SGHRS, CDR2 YFSETQ. The CDR3 is made up of 16 amino acids. V lost 4 bases to trimming and J lost 0 bases, with 15 bases between them. Written as DNA, the CDR3 is TGCGCCAGCAGCACGGGACTTTTAGGAAGCACAGATACGCAGTATTTT. Protein: CASSTGLLGSTDTQYF.

This clone has just a few counts. This rearrangement joins TRBV11-3 to TRBJ1-4; TRBD1 matches at 7 bases. Germline CDR1 is SGHNT and CDR2 is YENEEA. CDR3 length: 14 amino acids. V trimming: 5 bases; J trimming: 9 bases; junction bases outside the gene matches: 9. The CDR3 bases are TGTGCCAGCAGCCCCGTGGGACAGTCCAAAAAACTGTTTTTT. Encoded protein: CASSPVGQSKKLFF.

This rearrangement joins TRBV10-2 to TRBJ2-1; TRBD2 matches at 16 bases. Germline CDR1 and CDR2: WSHSY and SAAADI. Trimming at V came to 5 bases and at J to 9 bases, leaving 4 bases not matched to a gene. The CDR3 has 15 amino acids. CDR3 in DNA: TGCGCCAGCAGTACGGGACTAGCGGGGGGGCGTGAGCAGTTCTTC. Translating gives CASSTGLAGGREQFF.

V and J are TRBV11-1 and TRBJ1-1, with TRBD1 as a possible D gene (6 bases). CDR3 length: 15 residues. CDR1 SGHAT and CDR2 FQDESV come from the germline V gene (reference sequence). The V and J ends lost 2 bases and 4 bases respectively, with 14 bases between them. This CDR3 reads CASSLTAGESTEAFF. The CDR3 region has the DNA TGTGCCAGCAGCTTAACGGCAGGGGAGAGCACTGAAGCTTTCTTT.

The chain recombines TRBV15 with TRBJ1-1, with a tentative D call TRBD1 (5 bases). The CDR3 extends over 14 amino acids. Trimming took 0 bases from V and 5 from J, leaving 10 bases between them. Per the germline V gene, CDR1 is LNHNV and CDR2 is YYDKDF (reference sequence). CDR3 sequence (DNA): TGTGCCACCAGCAGAGATCTCAGGGTTACTGAAGCTTTCTTT. Its translation is CATSRDLRVTEAFF.

The CDR3 spells CASSLPGQYGYTF. The CDR3 nucleotides are TGTGCCAGCAGTTTACCCGGACAGTATGGCTACACCTTC. The V call is TRBV28, the J call TRBJ1-2; TRBD1 is a possible D gene (6 bases). The CDR3 has 13 residues. Germline CDR1 is MDHEN and CDR2 is SYDVKM. The V end lost 2 bases, the J end lost 5 bases, and 9 bases lay between the germline ends.

This chain connects TRBV5-1 to TRBJ2-3; D remains ambiguous. This CDR3 spans 14 amino acids. The germline gives CDR1 SGHRS, CDR2 YFSETQ. Trimming took 0 bases from V and 2 from J, leaving 7 bases between them. The DNA of the CDR3 is TGCGCCAGCAGCTTGGCACAGAACACAGATACGCAGTATTTT. Translation: CASSLAQNTDTQYF.

The chain has TRBV28 and TRBJ1-4, with a weak D call TRBD1 (6 bases). The germline gives CDR1 MDHEN, CDR2 SYDVKM. Deletions cut 3 bases from V and 6 bases from J, with 11 bases between. CDR3 length equals 14 residues. CDR3 sequence (DNA): TGTGCCAGCAGTTTGTGGGAGGGGGATGAAAAACTGTTTTTT. Its translation is CASSLWEGDEKLFF.

The chain links TRBV28 to TRBJ2-7, with 8 bases aligning to TRBD2. Trimming at V came to 7 bases and at J to 2 bases, leaving 1 base not matched to a gene. This CDR3 comprises 12 residues. Germline lookup yields CDR1 MDHEN and CDR2 SYDVKM. In nucleotides, the CDR3 is TGTGCCAGCACGGGGGGGCCCTACGAGCAGTACTTC. It codes for CASTGGPYEQYF.

This clone was counted between two and nine times. This chain links TRBV19 with TRBJ2-7, with D uncertain. Germline V gives CDR1 LNHDA, CDR2 SQIVND (reference sequence). Trimming pared 3 bases from V and 1 base from J, leaving 10 bases between. This CDR3 is 14 amino acids long. The CDR3 DNA sequence: TGTGCCAGTAGTATTGTCGGCAGATCCTACGAGCAGTACTTC. Amino acids: CASSIVGRSYEQYF.

In DNA form, the CDR3 reads TGTGCCACCAGCAAAGGCCAGGGGGGAGCCGCAGATACGCAGTATTTT. It codes for CATSKGQGGAADTQYF. The rearrangement links TRBV15 to TRBJ2-3; maybe TRBD1 (7 bases). Trimming took 4 bases from V and 4 from J, leaving 18 bases between them. Germline V lookup: CDR1 LNHNV, CDR2 YYDKDF (reference sequence). This CDR3 contains 16 residues. The entire variable domain, with the rest obtained from reference TRBV15 and TRBJ2-3, is as follows: DAMVIQNPRYQVTQFGKPVTLSCSQTLNHNVMYWYQQKSSQAPKLLFHYYDKDFNNEADTPDNFQSRRPNTSFCFLDIRSPGLGDTAMYLCATSKGQGGAADTQYFGPGTRLTVL.

In its sample, this clone was seen once. The chain carries TRBV12-5 and TRBJ2-7; D gene uncertain. In germline, CDR1 is LGHNT, CDR2 FRNRAP. This CDR3 has 18 amino acids. The V end lost 3 bases, the J end lost 3 bases, and 24 bases lay between the germline ends. The CDR3 bases are TGTGCTAGTGGTTTCCAGACCGAGATACCCGACCCAGACTACGAGCAGTACTTC. It specifies CASGFQTEIPDPDYEQYF.

V gene TRBV11-3 combines with J gene TRBJ2-7; 7 nucleotides agree with TRBD1. Trimming took 1 base from V and 5 from J; bases not matched to a gene: 5. This CDR3 spans 14 amino acids. Germline V lookup: CDR1 SGHNT, CDR2 YENEEA. Here the CDR3 DNA reads TGTGCCAGCAGCTTAGGCAGGGGGAAGGACGAGCAGTACTTC. The encoded protein is CASSLGRGKDEQYF.

The gene calls are TRBV6-8 and TRBJ1-2; 9 positions agree with TRBD1. CDR3 length: 14 amino acids. The V segment lost 5 bases and the J segment 8 bases; nucleotides outside the gene matches: 9. Per the germline V gene, CDR1 is MNHGY and CDR2 is SAAAGT. This chain's CDR3 is CASSKGDRDRGYTF. The CDR3 DNA follows: TGTGCCAGCAGTAAGGGGGACAGGGACCGCGGCTACACCTTC.

This clone was detected only once. The CDR3 DNA follows: TGTGCCAGCAGACCCCGGGACTCCCCGTACCAAGAGACCCAGTACTTC. This sequence encodes CASRPRDSPYQETQYF. The chain couples TRBV6-8 to TRBJ2-5; perhaps TRBD2 as D (6 bases). The V and J ends lost 6 bases and 0 bases respectively, with 17 bases between them. The length of the CDR3 is 16 residues. Germline V gene lookup returns CDR1 MNHGY and CDR2 SAAAGT.

This clone was counted once. The V gene is TRBV5-1, the J gene TRBJ2-2, with 13 bases aligning to TRBD2. The trim removed 3 bases at V and 5 bases at J, leaving 7 bases unmatched. The CDR3 is 17 residues long. CDR1 is SGHRS and CDR2 is YFSETQ in the germline V gene. The CDR3 DNA follows: TGCGCCAGCAGCTCTACGACGGGACTAGCGGGGACCGGGGAGCTGTTTTTT. Protein: CASSSTTGLAGTGELFF.

This clone is a singleton in its sample. This chain links TRBV11-3 with TRBJ2-2; possibly TRBD1 or TRBD2 for D (5 bases each). The germline V gene encodes CDR1 SGHNT and CDR2 YENEEA. The V end lost 4 bases, the J end lost 6 bases, and 27 bases lay between the germline ends. The CDR3 has 19 amino acids. The CDR3, as DNA: TGTGCCAGCAGCTCCGGAAGTAGTCTGAGGGGTGGGCACCCCGGGGAGCTGTTTTTT. Its translation: CASSSGSSLRGGHPGELFF.

This clone occurred a few times. The chain joins TRBV12-5 to TRBJ2-7; TRBD2 matches at 8 bases. The CDR3 length is 14 residues. Germline-derived CDR1 and CDR2 are LGHNT and FRNRAP. CDR3 loop: CASTGGGSSYEQYF. The CDR3 DNA is TGTGCCAGCACGGGCGGGGGGAGTTCCTACGAGCAGTACTTC.

The CDR3 coding sequence is TGTGCCAGCAGCTTTGAAACCAGGGCAGGGGGCGTCGAGCAGTACTTC. Amino acids: CASSFETRAGGVEQYF. V gene TRBV7-6 combines with J gene TRBJ2-7, with TRBD1 matching 8 bases. This CDR3 is 16 amino acids long. From germline, CDR1 is SGHVS and CDR2 FNYEAQ. V shed 3 bases, J shed 6 bases, and the junction held 13 bases outside the gene matches.

The chain recombines TRBV11-3 with TRBJ1-2; TRBD1 agrees at 8 bases. J was trimmed by 5 bases and V by 3 bases; bases with no gene match: 17. From germline, CDR1 is SGHNT and CDR2 YENEEA. This CDR3 comprises 18 residues. The DNA of the CDR3 is TGTGCCAGCAGCTTGGTTGCCGAATCACGGACAGGGAGATATGGCTACACCTTC. It is translated as CASSLVAESRTGRYGYTF. The whole variable domain, remainder taken from reference TRBV11-3 and TRBJ1-2, is EAGVVQSPRYKIIEKKQPVAFWCNPISGHNTLYWYLQNLGQGPELLIRYENEEAVDDSQLPKDRFSAERLKGVDSTLKIQPAELGDSAVYLCASSLVAESRTGRYGYTFGSGTRLTVV.

The chain is built from TRBV11-3 and TRBJ2-3, with TRBD2 identical over 14 bases. CDR1 SGHNT and CDR2 YENEEA come from the germline V gene. The CDR3 covers 17 residues. Unmatched junction bases numbered 8, after V lost 3 bases and J lost 6 bases. CDR3: CASSFTGLAGGEDTQYF. The CDR3 nucleotides are TGTGCCAGCAGCTTCACCGGACTAGCGGGAGGCGAGGATACGCAGTATTTT. Full variable domain (rest looked up from reference TRBV11-3 and TRBJ2-3): EAGVVQSPRYKIIEKKQPVAFWCNPISGHNTLYWYLQNLGQGPELLIRYENEEAVDDSQLPKDRFSAERLKGVDSTLKIQPAELGDSAVYLCASSFTGLAGGEDTQYFGPGTRLTVL.

The rearrangement uses TRBV18 and TRBJ2-3; 8 bases align to TRBD2. CDR3 length: 16 residues. V lost 6 bases and J lost 2; bases outside the gene matches: 10. Germline V gene lookup returns CDR1 KGHSH and CDR2 LQKENI. CDR3 in amino acids: CASSAGGSGNTDTQYF. CDR3 nucleotide sequence: TGTGCCAGCTCGGCGGGGGGTAGCGGAAACACAGATACGCAGTATTTT.

This clone was seen a few times. The rearrangement joins TRBV5-1 to TRBJ1-5, with no clear D. Germline-derived CDR1 and CDR2 are SGHRS and YFSETQ. V lost 0 bases, J lost 6 bases, and 13 bases lay in between. The CDR3 consists of 15 residues. CDR3 in amino acids: CASSLEGGMGQPQHF. The CDR3, as DNA: TGCGCCAGCAGCTTGGAGGGTGGGATGGGTCAGCCCCAGCATTTT.

The table lists this clone with a few counts. The V and J genes are TRBV16 and TRBJ1-1, with D possibly being TRBD1 (5 bases). Trimming pared 2 bases from V and 10 bases from J, leaving 11 bases between. CDR3 length: 12 residues. Germline CDR1 KGHSY, CDR2 FQNENV. The CDR3 loop reads CASSQSTRAAFF. In DNA form, the CDR3 reads TGTGCCAGCAGCCAAAGTACCAGGGCAGCTTTCTTT.

The chain is built from TRBV15 and TRBJ2-6; 9 bases fit TRBD1. The CDR3 is 16 residues long. CDR1 LNHNV and CDR2 YYDKDF come from the germline V gene (reference sequence). V lost 3 bases and J lost 3; bases outside the gene matches: 3. The CDR3 protein is CATSRTGGFGANVLTF. CDR3 coding DNA: TGTGCCACCAGCAGGACAGGGGGTTTTGGGGCCAACGTCCTGACTTTC. The whole variable domain, filled in from reference TRBV15 and TRBJ2-6, reads DAMVIQNPRYQVTQFGKPVTLSCSQTLNHNVMYWYQQKSSQAPKLLFHYYDKDFNNEADTPDNFQSRRPNTSFCFLDIRSPGLGDTAMYLCATSRTGGFGANVLTFGAGSRLTVL.

The CDR3 bases are TGTGCCAGCAGCTTAGGGTCCGGGACTAGCGGGAGGAATGAGCAGTTCTTC. This codes for CASSLGSGTSGRNEQFF. The V call is TRBV11-3, the J call TRBJ2-1; 15 nucleotides agree with TRBD2. CDR1 and CDR2 from the germline V gene are SGHNT and YENEEA. This CDR3 is built from 17 residues. The J segment lost 7 bases and the V segment lost 1 base, leaving 5 bases of the junction unmatched. Based on the CDR3 plus reference TRBV11-3 and TRBJ2-1, the full variable domain is EAGVVQSPRYKIIEKKQPVAFWCNPISGHNTLYWYLQNLGQGPELLIRYENEEAVDDSQLPKDRFSAERLKGVDSTLKIQPAELGDSAVYLCASSLGSGTSGRNEQFFGPGTRLTVL.

The chain combines TRBV7-7 with TRBJ1-4; 10 bases fit TRBD1. CDR3 length equals 15 residues. The V segment lost 5 bases and the J segment 6 bases; nucleotides outside the gene matches: 6. CDR1 is SSHAT, CDR2 FNYEAQ, per germline (reference sequence). In DNA form, the CDR3 reads TGTGCCAGCAGCCCCACCGGGACAGGGGATGAAAAACTGTTTTTT. This gives the protein CASSPTGTGDEKLFF.